Below are 9 T cell receptor beta chains sequenced from a single sample in a study of a mutant IDH1 vaccine in newly diagnosed glioma. Which antigens these TCRs recognize remains unknown. Sequenced by immunoSEQ multiplex PCR; TCRdb stores in-frame clones only, minus some. The sample has around 20,000 clones; under 90% are singletons. This sample's time point: week 11, during vaccination. One vaccine dose held 300 ug of mutant IDH1 20-mer peptide and came with topical imiquimod. The sample here was PBMCs, taken from a glioma patient whose treatment included an IDH1 peptide vaccine. Receptors were obtained from a woman between 35 and 50 years old with glioma.

The CDR3 loop is CASSLASTGQPQHF. The CDR3 nucleotides read TGTGCCAGCAGCTTAGCCAGTACAGGTCAGCCCCAGCATTTT. The rearrangement links TRBV7-2 to TRBJ1-5, with D tentatively TRBD1 (5 bases). CDR3 length: 14 residues. Deletions cut 0 bases from V and 6 bases from J, with 9 bases between. Germline CDR1 SGHTA, CDR2 FQGNSA. The variable domain in full, completed from reference TRBV7-2 and TRBJ1-5, reads GAGVSQSPSNKVTEKGKDVELRCDPISGHTALYWYRQSLGQGLEFLIYFQGNSAPDKSGLPSDRFSAERTGGSVSTLTIQRTQQEDSAVYLCASSLASTGQPQHFGDGTRLSIL.

The chain joins TRBV5-1 to TRBJ2-7; 7 bases map to TRBD2. CDR1 is SGHRS, CDR2 YFSETQ, per germline. The J segment lost 1 base and the V segment lost 4 bases, leaving 5 bases of the junction unmatched. CDR3 length: 14 residues. The CDR3 coding sequence is TGCGCCAGCAGCGTAACTAGCGAATCCTACGAGCAGTACTTC. Translation gives CASSVTSESYEQYF.

The rearrangement links TRBV2 to TRBJ2-5, with D perhaps matching TRBD1 or TRBD2 (5 bases each). V was pared by 6 bases and J by 2 bases, with 10 bases between. The germline gives CDR1 SNHLY, CDR2 FYNNEI. The CDR3 totals 13 residues. The CDR3: CASRAGGQETQYF. CDR3 nucleotides: TGTGCCAGCAGGGCTGGGGGTCAAGAGACCCAGTACTTC. The full variable domain, its missing parts supplied by reference TRBV2 and TRBJ2-5, is EPEVTQTPSHQVTQMGQEVILRCVPISNHLYFYWYRQILGQKVEFLVSFYNNEISEKSEIFDDQFSVERPDGSNFTLKIRSTKLEDSAMYFCASRAGGQETQYFGPGTRLLVL.

The CDR3 nucleotides are TGTGCCAGCAGTGAAAGCAGAGCTAGCGGGAGGTCTTTGGCCCACGGGCAGTTCTTC. It codes for CASSESRASGRSLAHGQFF. V and J are TRBV2 and TRBJ2-1; 11 nucleotides match TRBD2. Germline V gene data show CDR1 as SNHLY and CDR2 as FYNNEI. V lost 2 bases to trimming and J lost 12 bases; unmatched junction nucleotides: 21. The CDR3 contains 19 residues.

Only a few counts were recorded for this clone. The genes are TRBV7-6 and TRBJ2-7; 7 bases align to TRBD1. This CDR3 has 15 amino acids. CDR1 is SGHVS, CDR2 FNYEAQ, per germline. Losses at the gene ends were 5 bases for V and 3 bases for J; bases not matched to a gene: 10. DNA of the CDR3: TGTGCCAGCAGCCTGAGACAGGGCCCCTACTACGAGCAGTACTTC. As protein: CASSLRQGPYYEQYF.

The chain joins TRBV2 to TRBJ1-1; 7 bases align to TRBD1. With V trimmed by 11 bases and J by 4 bases, 10 bases remained unmatched. This CDR3 comprises 13 residues. CDR1 and CDR2 (germline): SNHLY, FYNNEI. CDR3 DNA sequence: TGTGCCTGCCAGGGGGATCTCTCCACTGAAGCTTTCTTT. Amino acid sequence: CACQGDLSTEAFF.

J is TRBJ1-1 and V is TRBV7-2; possibly TRBD1 for D (5 bases). The CDR3 runs 17 residues. V was cut by 2 bases and J by 3 bases, with 19 bases left in between. Per the germline V gene, CDR1 is SGHTA and CDR2 is FQGNSA. The CDR3 nucleotides are TGTGCCAGCAGCTTAACGTCGGCCAGGGTATCGGACACTGAAGCTTTCTTT. Translating it yields CASSLTSARVSDTEAFF.

The chain combines TRBV4-1 with TRBJ2-2, with TRBD1 as a possible D gene (5 bases). Trimming cost V 2 bases and J 0 bases, with 10 bases left between them. CDR1 and CDR2 from the germline V gene are MGHRA and YSYEKL. The CDR3 has 16 residues. The CDR3 DNA sequence: TGCGCCAGCAGCCAACAAAGGACAACGAACACCGGGGAGCTGTTTTTT. Encoded protein: CASSQQRTTNTGELFF.

This rearrangement joins TRBV19 to TRBJ2-6; no reliable D call. V lost 1 base and J lost 0, with 4 bases in between. Germline CDR1 is LNHDA and CDR2 is SQIVND (reference sequence). This CDR3 has 15 amino acids. CDR3 in amino acids: CASSIGDSGANVLTF. CDR3 coding DNA: TGTGCCAGTAGTATAGGGGACTCTGGGGCCAACGTCCTGACTTTC.